The T cell receptor beta chain under discussion was sequenced for a study of T cell repertoires in cytomegalovirus infection. MiXCR, applied by TCRdb to the reads, yields one record per CDR3 protein. In the table there are some 150,000 distinct CDR3 sequences, 5.5% to 8% of which are singletons. This clonotype has a handful of counts. Germline CDR1 reads GTSNPN; CDR2 reads SVGIG (reference sequence). V lost 0 bases to trimming and J lost 4 bases, with 7 bases between them. The CDR3 sequence is 12 residues long. The sequence was collected from a human donor in good health (CMV status not recorded). Some clones in this sample may be carry-over from other donors' samples. This chain uses TRBV30 with TRBJ2-7; D ambiguous. Sequencing input: PBMCs. The CDR3 nucleotides are TGTGCCTGGAGTGTGTCGGTTTACGAGCAGTACTTC. Protein sequence: CAWSVSVYEQYF. Using reference TRBV30 and TRBJ2-7 for the parts outside the CDR3, the full variable domain is SQTIHQWPATLVQPVGSPLSLECTVEGTSNPNLYWYRQAAGRGLQLLFYSVGIGQISSEVPQNLSASRPQDRQFILSSKKLLLSDSGFYLCAWSVSVYEQYFGPGTRLTVT.